This T cell receptor (beta chain) originates from a study of shared clonotypes between healthy human individuals. The method was immunoSEQ multiplex PCR; TCRdb's version includes in-frame clones alone and lacks a portion of them. The sample contains some 2.4 million clones, 90% to 95% of which appear only once. V was trimmed by 6 bases and J by 0 bases, leaving 14 bases between them. CDR1 MNHEY and CDR2 SMNVEV come from the germline V gene (reference sequence). The CDR3 totals 16 residues. This receptor was identified in a man between 18 and 35 years old in good health. Some clones in this sample may be carry-over from other donors' samples. The source material was naive CD4+ T cells from PBMCs. Subset specified: CD45RA+ positively selected. The chain recombines TRBV27 with TRBJ1-4; TRBD1 is a possible D gene (5 bases). CDR3 sequence: CASRTGGAATNEKLFF. CDR3 nucleotide sequence: TGTGCCAGCAGAACAGGCGGAGCAGCAACTAATGAAAAACTGTTTTTT.